Listed here are 2 T cell receptor beta chains from one sample, sequenced in a study of beta chain features in type 1 diabetes (dated by TCRdb to about 2018). These receptors have no identified antigens. Receptor amplification or capture employed the immunoSEQ multiplex PCR assay. The entire isolated RNA was reverse transcribed using the High Capacity cDNA Reverse Transcription Kit, and thus expressed TCRB transcripts were sequenced. TCRdb stores this immuneACCESS table with in-frame sequences only. Part of the clones is absent; in the studies checked, under half of the shortfall reflects unresolved V genes, and no reason is known for the rest. The table for this sample lists about 340,000 clones; roughly 9% of them were counted only once. Roughly 0.99% of the sample belongs to the ten largest clones. Overall results and qualifications from the work: In all four CD4+ subsets, TCRB CDR3 length was moderately but significantly shorter in type 1 diabetes patients.

Source material: central memory CD4+ T cells from blood. The receptors derive from a man under 40 with type 1 diabetes.

This clone was picked up a small number of times. Other DNA sequences in the same sample also yield this CDR3. CDR3 DNA sequence: TGTGCCAGCAGTGGGCCAGGGGGTAACACTGAAGCTTTCTTT. It encodes CASSGPGGNTEAFF. The rearrangement uses TRBV2 and TRBJ1-1; 7 nucleotides match TRBD1. With 4 bases clipped from V and 2 bases from J, the junction kept 4 bases outside the gene matches. This CDR3 spans 14 amino acids. Looked up from germline, CDR1 is SNHLY and CDR2 is FYNNEI.

The gene calls are TRBV10-3 and TRBJ2-1, with 10 bases matching TRBD1. The V and J ends lost 10 bases and 13 bases, in that order; junction bases with no gene match: 13. Germline loops: CDR1 ENHRY, CDR2 SYGVKD. CDR3 length equals 13 residues. Written as DNA, the CDR3 is TGTGCCACTAGACAGGGGGCGAATTCGGCCCAGTTCTTC. Translation gives CATRQGANSAQFF.